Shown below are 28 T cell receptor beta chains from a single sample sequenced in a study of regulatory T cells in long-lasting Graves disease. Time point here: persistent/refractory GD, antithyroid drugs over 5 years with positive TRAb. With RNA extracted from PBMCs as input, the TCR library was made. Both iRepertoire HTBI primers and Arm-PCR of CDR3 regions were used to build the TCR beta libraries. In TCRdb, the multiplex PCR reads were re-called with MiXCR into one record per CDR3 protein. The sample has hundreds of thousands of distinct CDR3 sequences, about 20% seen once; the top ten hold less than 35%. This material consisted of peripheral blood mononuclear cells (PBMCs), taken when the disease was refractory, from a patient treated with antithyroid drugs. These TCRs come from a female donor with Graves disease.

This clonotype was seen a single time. CDR3 protein: CASSGPNRAGNYGYTF. The CDR3 nucleotides read TGTGCCAGCAGTGGACCCAACAGGGCGGGTAACTATGGCTACACCTTC. V is TRBV6-1 and J is TRBJ1-2; the D gene is possibly TRBD1 (6 bases). The CDR3 has 16 residues. Trimming removed 4 bases at V and 1 base at J, with 16 bases between. CDR1 MNHNS and CDR2 SASEGT come from the germline V gene.

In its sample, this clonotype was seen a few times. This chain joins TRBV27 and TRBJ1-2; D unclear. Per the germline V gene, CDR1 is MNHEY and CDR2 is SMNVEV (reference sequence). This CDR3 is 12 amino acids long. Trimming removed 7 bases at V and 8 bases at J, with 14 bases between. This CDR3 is CASTSVGEGYTF. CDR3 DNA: TGTGCCAGCACCTCGGTCGGGGAGGGCTACACCTTC.

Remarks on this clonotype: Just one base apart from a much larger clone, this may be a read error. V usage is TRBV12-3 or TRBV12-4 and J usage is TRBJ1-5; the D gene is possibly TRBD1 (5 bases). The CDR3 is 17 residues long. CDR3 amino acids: CASSLRGGSLSNQSQHF. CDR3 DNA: TGTGCCAGCAGTCTGCGGGGGGGGAGCCTCAGCAATCAGTCCCAGCATTTT.

DNA for the CDR3: TGTGCCAGCAAATTCAGAGAGGGGGCGAGGACTGAAGCTTTCTTT. Protein product: CASKFREGARTEAFF. The rearrangement links TRBV27 to TRBJ1-1, with 7 nucleotides matching TRBD1. Germline CDR1 and CDR2: MNHEY and SMNVEV (reference sequence). J was trimmed by 5 bases and V by 7 bases; bases with no gene match: 13. This CDR3 is 15 amino acids long.

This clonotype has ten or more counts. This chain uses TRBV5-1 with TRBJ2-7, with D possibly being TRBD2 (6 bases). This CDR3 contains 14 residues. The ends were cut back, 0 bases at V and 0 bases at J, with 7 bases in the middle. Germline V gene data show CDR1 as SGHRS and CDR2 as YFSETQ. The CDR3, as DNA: TGCGCCAGCAGCTTGGGGACTACCTCCTACGAGCAGTACTTC. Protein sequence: CASSLGTTSYEQYF. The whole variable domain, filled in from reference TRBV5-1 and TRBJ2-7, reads KAGVTQTPRYLIKTRGQQVTLSCSPISGHRSVSWYQQTPGQGLQFLFEYFSETQRNKGNFPGRFSGRQFSNSRSEMNVSTLELGDSALYLCASSLGTTSYEQYFGPGTRLTVT.

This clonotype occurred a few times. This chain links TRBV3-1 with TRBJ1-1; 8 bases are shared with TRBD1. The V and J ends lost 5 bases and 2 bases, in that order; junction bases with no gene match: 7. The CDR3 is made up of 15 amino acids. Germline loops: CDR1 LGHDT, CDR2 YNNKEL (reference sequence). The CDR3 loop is CASSFRDRHNTEAFF. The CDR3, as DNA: TGTGCCAGCAGCTTCCGGGACAGGCATAACACTGAAGCTTTCTTT.

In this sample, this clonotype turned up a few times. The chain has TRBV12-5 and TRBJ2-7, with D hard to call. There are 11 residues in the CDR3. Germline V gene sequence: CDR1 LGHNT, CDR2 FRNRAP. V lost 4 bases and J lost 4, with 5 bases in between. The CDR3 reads CASGSTYEQYF. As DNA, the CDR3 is TGTGCTAGTGGTTCCACATACGAGCAGTACTTC.

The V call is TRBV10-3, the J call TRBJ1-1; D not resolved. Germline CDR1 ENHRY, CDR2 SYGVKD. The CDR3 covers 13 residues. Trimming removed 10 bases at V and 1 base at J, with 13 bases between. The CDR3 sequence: CATLLGPNTEAFF. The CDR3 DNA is TGTGCCACCCTATTGGGCCCGAACACTGAAGCTTTCTTT.

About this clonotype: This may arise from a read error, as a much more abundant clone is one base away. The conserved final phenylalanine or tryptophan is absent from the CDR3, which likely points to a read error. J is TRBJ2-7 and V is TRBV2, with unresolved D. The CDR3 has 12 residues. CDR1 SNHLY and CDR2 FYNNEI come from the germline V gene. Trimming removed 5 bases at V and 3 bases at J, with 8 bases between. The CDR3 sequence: CASSTGFYEQYL. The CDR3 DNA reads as TGTGCCAGCAGTACCGGGTTCTACGAGCAGTACCTC.

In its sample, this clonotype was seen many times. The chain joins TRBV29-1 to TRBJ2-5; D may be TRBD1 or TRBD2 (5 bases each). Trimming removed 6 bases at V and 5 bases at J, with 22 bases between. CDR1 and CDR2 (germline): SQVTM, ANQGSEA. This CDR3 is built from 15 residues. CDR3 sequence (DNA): TGCAGCGTCGCAGTCGGGGCCCTCCTTCCGGAGACCCAGTACTTC. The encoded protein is CSVAVGALLPETQYF.

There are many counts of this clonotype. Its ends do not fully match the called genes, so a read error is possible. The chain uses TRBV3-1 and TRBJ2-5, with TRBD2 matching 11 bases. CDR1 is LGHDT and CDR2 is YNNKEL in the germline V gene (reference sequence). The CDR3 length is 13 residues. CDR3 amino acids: CASSQDTSGRRNF. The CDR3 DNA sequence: TGTGCCAGCAGCCAAGATACTAGCGGGAGAAGGAACTTC.

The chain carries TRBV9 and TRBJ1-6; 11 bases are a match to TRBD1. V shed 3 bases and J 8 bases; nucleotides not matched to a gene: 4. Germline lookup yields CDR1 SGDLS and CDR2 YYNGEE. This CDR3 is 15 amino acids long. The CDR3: CASSGRTGGYSPLHF. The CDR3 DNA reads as TGTGCCAGCAGCGGACGGACAGGGGGCTATTCACCCCTCCACTTT.

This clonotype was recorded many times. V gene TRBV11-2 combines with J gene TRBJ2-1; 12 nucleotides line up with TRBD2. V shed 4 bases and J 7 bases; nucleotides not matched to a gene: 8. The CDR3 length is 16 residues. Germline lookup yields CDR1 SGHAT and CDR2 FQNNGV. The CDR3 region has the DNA TGTGCCAGCAGCTATCCCCTAGCGGGGGGGGGGAATGAGCAGTTCTTC. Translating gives CASSYPLAGGGNEQFF.

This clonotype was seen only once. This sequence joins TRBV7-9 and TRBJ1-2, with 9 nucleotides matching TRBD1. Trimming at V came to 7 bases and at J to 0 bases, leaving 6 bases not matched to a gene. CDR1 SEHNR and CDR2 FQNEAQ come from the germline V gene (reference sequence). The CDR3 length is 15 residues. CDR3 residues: CASTLRQGANYGYTF. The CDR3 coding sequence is TGTGCCAGCACCCTTAGACAGGGGGCTAACTATGGCTACACCTTC.

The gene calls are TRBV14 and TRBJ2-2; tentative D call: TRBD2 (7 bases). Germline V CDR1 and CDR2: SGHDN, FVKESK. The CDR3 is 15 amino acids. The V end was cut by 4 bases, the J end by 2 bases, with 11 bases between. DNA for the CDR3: TGTGCCAGCAGCCCGACGGGGGGCAACACCGGGGAGCTGTTTTTT. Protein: CASSPTGGNTGELFF.

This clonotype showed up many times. The chain's CDR3 is CASSRGQDYEQYF. The CDR3 coding sequence is TGTGCCAGTAGTCGAGGACAGGACTACGAGCAGTACTTC. The chain uses TRBV19 and TRBJ2-7, with TRBD1 matching over 7 bases. Germline CDR1 and CDR2: LNHDA and SQIVND (reference sequence). The ends lost 5 bases at V and 3 bases at J; junction bases unmatched: 4. This CDR3 is built from 13 residues.

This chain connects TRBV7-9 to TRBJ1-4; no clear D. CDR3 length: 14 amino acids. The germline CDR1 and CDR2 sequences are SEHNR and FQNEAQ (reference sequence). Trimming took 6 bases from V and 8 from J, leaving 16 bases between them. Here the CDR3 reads CASSVVGSFEKLFF. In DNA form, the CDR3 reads TGTGCCAGCAGTGTAGTGGGTTCCTTCGAAAAACTGTTTTTT.

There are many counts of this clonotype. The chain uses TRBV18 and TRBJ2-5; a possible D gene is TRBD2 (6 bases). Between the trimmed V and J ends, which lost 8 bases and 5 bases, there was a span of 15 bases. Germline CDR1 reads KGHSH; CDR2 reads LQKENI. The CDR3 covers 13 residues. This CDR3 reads CASTRDFSETQYF. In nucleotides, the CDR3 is TGTGCCAGCACCCGGGACTTCTCCGAGACCCAGTACTTC.

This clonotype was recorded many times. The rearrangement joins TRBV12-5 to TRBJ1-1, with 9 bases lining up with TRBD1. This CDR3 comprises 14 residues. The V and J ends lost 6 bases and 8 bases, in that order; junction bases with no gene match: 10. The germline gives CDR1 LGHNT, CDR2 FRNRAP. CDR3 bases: TGTGCTAGTGGCTCAACAGGGGGCATTAAAGAAGCTTTCTTT. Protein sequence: CASGSTGGIKEAFF.

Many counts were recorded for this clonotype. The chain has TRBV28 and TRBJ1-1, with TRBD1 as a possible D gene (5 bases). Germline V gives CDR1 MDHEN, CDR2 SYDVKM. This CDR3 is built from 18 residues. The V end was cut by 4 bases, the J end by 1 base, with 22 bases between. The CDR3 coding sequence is TGTGCCAGCAGTTCCGTCCTTAAACAGGTACGAAGGAACACTGAAGCTTTCTTT. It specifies CASSSVLKQVRRNTEAFF.

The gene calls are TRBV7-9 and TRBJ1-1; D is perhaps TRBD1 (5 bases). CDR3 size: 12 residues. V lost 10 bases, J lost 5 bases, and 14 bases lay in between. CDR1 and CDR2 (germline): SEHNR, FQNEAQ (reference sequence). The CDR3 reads CATQPGGTEAFF. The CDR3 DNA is TGTGCCACCCAGCCTGGGGGGACTGAAGCTTTCTTT.

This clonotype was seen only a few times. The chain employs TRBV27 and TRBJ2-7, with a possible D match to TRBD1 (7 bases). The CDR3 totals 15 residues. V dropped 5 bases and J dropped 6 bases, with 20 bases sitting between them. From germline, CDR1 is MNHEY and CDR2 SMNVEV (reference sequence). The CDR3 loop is CASSPRARGAPEQYF. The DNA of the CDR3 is TGTGCCAGCAGTCCCCGTGCCAGGGGGGCGCCCGAGCAGTACTTC.

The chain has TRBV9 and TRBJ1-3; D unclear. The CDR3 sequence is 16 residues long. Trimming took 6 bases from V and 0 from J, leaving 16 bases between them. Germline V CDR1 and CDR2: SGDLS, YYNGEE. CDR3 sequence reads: CASTRGGEISGNTIYF. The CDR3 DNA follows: TGTGCCAGCACCCGGGGAGGCGAAATCTCTGGAAACACCATATATTTT.

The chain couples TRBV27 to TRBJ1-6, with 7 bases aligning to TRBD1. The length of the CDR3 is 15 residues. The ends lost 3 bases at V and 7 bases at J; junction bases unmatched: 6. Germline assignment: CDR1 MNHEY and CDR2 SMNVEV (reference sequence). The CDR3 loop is CASSFSGQLNSPLHF. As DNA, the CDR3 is TGTGCCAGCAGTTTCTCGGGACAGCTCAATTCACCCCTCCACTTT.

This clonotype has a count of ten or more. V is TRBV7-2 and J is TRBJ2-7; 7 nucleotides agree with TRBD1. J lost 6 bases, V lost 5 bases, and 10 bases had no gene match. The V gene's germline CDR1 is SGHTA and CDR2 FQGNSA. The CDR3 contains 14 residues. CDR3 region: CASSLTTGLGEQYF. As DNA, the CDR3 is TGTGCCAGCAGCCTAACGACAGGGCTCGGCGAGCAGTACTTC. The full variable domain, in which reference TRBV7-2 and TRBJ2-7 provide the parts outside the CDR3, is GAGVSQSPSNKVTEKGKDVELRCDPISGHTALYWYRQSLGQGLEFLIYFQGNSAPDKSGLPSDRFSAERTGGSVSTLTIQRTQQEDSAVYLCASSLTTGLGEQYFGPGTRLTVT.

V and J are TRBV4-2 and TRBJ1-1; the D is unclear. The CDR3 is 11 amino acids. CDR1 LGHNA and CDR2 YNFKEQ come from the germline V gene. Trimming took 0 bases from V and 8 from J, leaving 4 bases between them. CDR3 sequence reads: CASSQEAEAFF. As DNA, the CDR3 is TGTGCCAGCAGCCAAGAGGCAGAAGCTTTCTTT.

In DNA form, the CDR3 reads TGTGCCAGTAGTATAACCGGGGAGGGCTACGAGCAGTACTTC. Translated, it gives CASSITGEGYEQYF. The chain recombines TRBV19 with TRBJ2-7; 7 nucleotides agree with TRBD2. CDR1 and CDR2 from the germline V gene are LNHDA and SQIVND (reference sequence). Unmatched junction bases numbered 4, after V lost 2 bases and J lost 3 bases. This CDR3 spans 14 amino acids. Variable domain in full (rest from reference TRBV19 and TRBJ2-7): DGGITQSPKYLFRKEGQNVTLSCEQNLNHDAMYWYRQDPGQGLRLIYYSQIVNDFQKGDIAEGYSVSREKKESFPLTVTSAQKNPTAFYLCASSITGEGYEQYFGPGTRLTVT.

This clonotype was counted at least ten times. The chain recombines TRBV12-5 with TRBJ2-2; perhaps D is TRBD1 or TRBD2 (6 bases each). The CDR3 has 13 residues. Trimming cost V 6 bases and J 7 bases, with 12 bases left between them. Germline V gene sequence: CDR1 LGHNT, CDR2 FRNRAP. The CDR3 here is CASGLGGGGELFF. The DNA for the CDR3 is TGTGCTAGTGGCCTGGGGGGCGGCGGGGAGCTGTTTTTT.